Each of the 8 T cell receptor beta chains below was sequenced from the same sample in a study of blood T cell repertoires in COVID-19. Method: immunoSEQ multiplex PCR; TCRdb's copy keeps in-frame clones and lacks some. This table has roughly 70,000 clones, 70% to 90% appearing once. The source material was peripheral blood. Receptors originate from a man aged 50 to 60 with active COVID-19.

This chain uses TRBV9 with TRBJ1-1; D is unresolved. Germline loops: CDR1 SGDLS, CDR2 YYNGEE. Trimming removed 4 bases from V and 1 base from J, with 14 bases in between. This CDR3 is 15 amino acids long. The CDR3 loop is CASSPTTTENTEAFF. As DNA, the CDR3 is TGTGCCAGCAGCCCAACTACCACCGAGAACACTGAAGCTTTCTTT. The whole variable domain, filled in from reference TRBV9 and TRBJ1-1, reads DSGVTQTPKHLITATGQRVTLRCSPRSGDLSVYWYQQSLDQGLQFLIQYYNGEERAKGNILERFSAQQFPDLHSELNLSSLELGDSALYFCASSPTTTENTEAFFGQGTRLTVV.

The chain links TRBV7-3 to TRBJ2-1; 11 nucleotides agree with TRBD2. This CDR3 has 16 amino acids. Germline trimming cut 5 bases from V and 10 bases from J; bases unmatched to any gene: 13. Germline CDR1 and CDR2: SGHTA and FQGTGA. The CDR3: CASSAWSSGRAREQFF. DNA of the CDR3: TGTGCCAGCAGCGCCTGGAGTAGCGGGAGGGCCCGGGAGCAGTTCTTC.

This rearrangement joins TRBV7-6 to TRBJ1-1, with D perhaps TRBD1 (5 bases). CDR3 length: 15 residues. Germline loops: CDR1 SGHVS, CDR2 FNYEAQ. V lost 1 base to trimming and J lost 1 base, with 10 bases between them. The CDR3 here is CASSLVGVWNTEAFF. In DNA, the CDR3 is TGTGCCAGCAGCTTAGTAGGGGTTTGGAACACTGAAGCTTTCTTT.

The chain couples TRBV3-1 (or the pseudogene TRBV3-2) to TRBJ2-7; 9 bases are shared with TRBD2. J gave up 6 bases and V 1 base, and 7 bases lay outside the gene matches. The CDR3 covers 15 residues. Germline assignment: CDR1 LGHDT and CDR2 YNNKEL (reference sequence). This CDR3 reads CASSQGFLAGVEQYF. CDR3 DNA: TGTGCCAGCAGCCAAGGGTTTTTAGCGGGAGTCGAGCAGTACTTC.

This rearrangement joins TRBV11-1 to TRBJ2-3, with 7 bases identical to TRBD1. CDR1 and CDR2 from the germline V gene are SGHAT and FQDESV (reference sequence). J gave up 6 bases and V 5 bases, and 11 bases lay outside the gene matches. This CDR3 spans 15 amino acids. The CDR3 DNA follows: TGTGCCAGCAGCCCGAGGACAGGAGCCACGGATACGCAGTATTTT. Protein product: CASSPRTGATDTQYF.

The chain combines TRBV19 with TRBJ2-2, with a possible D match to TRBD2 (6 bases). This CDR3 is built from 15 residues. V was trimmed by 5 bases and J by 1 base, leaving 11 bases between them. The germline V gene encodes CDR1 LNHDA and CDR2 SQIVND (reference sequence). CDR3 amino acids: CASSSGRGNTGELFF. Written as DNA, the CDR3 is TGTGCCAGTAGTTCGGGGCGGGGGAACACCGGGGAGCTGTTTTTT.

The chain recombines TRBV5-1 with TRBJ1-2; maybe TRBD1 (5 bases). The CDR3 totals 14 residues. Trimming took off 5 bases at V and 0 bases at J, with 11 bases between the two ends. Germline assignment: CDR1 SGHRS and CDR2 YFSETQ. The CDR3 sequence: CASRPGYSNYGYTF. The CDR3 nucleotides read TGCGCCAGCAGGCCAGGGTATTCTAACTATGGCTACACCTTC.

The V call is TRBV27, the J call TRBJ2-2; perhaps TRBD1 as D (6 bases). Trimming cost V 3 bases and J 5 bases, with 19 bases left between them. CDR3 length: 17 residues. Germline V gives CDR1 MNHEY, CDR2 SMNVEV (reference sequence). Here the CDR3 reads CASSFLDPDRLTGELFF. The DNA of the CDR3 is TGTGCCAGCAGTTTTCTTGACCCGGACAGATTAACCGGGGAGCTGTTTTTT.